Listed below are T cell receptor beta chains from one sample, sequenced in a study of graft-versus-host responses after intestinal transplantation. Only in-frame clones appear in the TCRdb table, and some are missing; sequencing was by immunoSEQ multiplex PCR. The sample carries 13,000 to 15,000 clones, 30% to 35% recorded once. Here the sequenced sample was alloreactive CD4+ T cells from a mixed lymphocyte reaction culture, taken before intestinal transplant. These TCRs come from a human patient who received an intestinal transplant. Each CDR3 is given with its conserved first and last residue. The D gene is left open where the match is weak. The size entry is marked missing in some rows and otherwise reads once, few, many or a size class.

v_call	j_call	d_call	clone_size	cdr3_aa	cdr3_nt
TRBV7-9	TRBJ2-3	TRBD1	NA	CASSLGDRELTDTQYF	TGTGCCAGCAGCTTAGGGGACAGGGAGCTTACAGATACGCAGTATTTT
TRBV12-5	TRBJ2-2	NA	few	CASGLGQNTGELFF	TGTGCTAGTGGTTTAGGGCAGAACACCGGGGAGCTGTTTTTT
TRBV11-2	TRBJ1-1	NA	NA	CASSLDQVRVNTEAFF	TGTGCCAGCAGCTTAGATCAGGTCCGGGTCAACACTGAAGCTTTCTTT
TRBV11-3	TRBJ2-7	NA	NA	CASPNVYEQYF	TGTGCCAGCCCCAATGTATACGAGCAGTACTTC
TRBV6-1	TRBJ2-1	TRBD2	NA	CASSAGGRNEQFF	TGTGCCAGCAGTGCGGGAGGTCGCAATGAGCAGTTCTTC
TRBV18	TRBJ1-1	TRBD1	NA	CASSPRDRVTEAFF	TGTGCCAGCTCACCCCGGGACAGAGTAACTGAAGCTTTCTTT
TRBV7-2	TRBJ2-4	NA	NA	CASSLDFPLQYF	TGTGCCAGCAGCTTAGATTTCCCCCTTCAGTACTTC
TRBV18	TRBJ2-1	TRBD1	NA	CASSRRTGGDEQFF	TGTGCCAGCTCGCGACGGACAGGGGGCGATGAGCAGTTCTTC
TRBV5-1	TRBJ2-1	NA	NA	CASSGTGVSYNEQFF	TGCGCCAGCAGCGGCACCGGGGTGTCCTACAATGAGCAGTTCTTC
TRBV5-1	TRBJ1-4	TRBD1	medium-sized	CASSEPRQGKANEKLFF	TGCGCCAGCAGCGAGCCTAGACAGGGGAAGGCTAATGAAAAACTGTTTTTT
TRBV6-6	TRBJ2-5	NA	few	CASSPGREETQYF	TGTGCCAGCAGTCCGGGACGGGAAGAGACCCAGTACTTC
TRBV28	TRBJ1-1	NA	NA	CASSFPRRNTEAFF	TGTGCCAGCAGTTTCCCGCGGAGGAACACTGAAGCTTTCTTT
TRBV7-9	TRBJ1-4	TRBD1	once	CASSLGTGIRTNEKLFF	TGTGCCAGCAGCTTAGGGACAGGGATTCGAACTAATGAAAAACTGTTTTTT
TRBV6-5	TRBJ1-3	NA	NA	CASGGGTSSGNTIYF	TGTGCCAGCGGGGGGGGGACTTCCTCTGGAAACACCATATATTTT
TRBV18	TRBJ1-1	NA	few	CASSPLFSGGGMSTEAFF	TGTGCCAGCTCACCACTATTTTCGGGTGGGGGCATGAGCACTGAAGCTTTCTTT
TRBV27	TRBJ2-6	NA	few	CASSLSWVPGANVLTF	TGTGCCAGCAGTTTATCATGGGTCCCTGGGGCCAACGTCCTGACTTTC
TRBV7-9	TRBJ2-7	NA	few	CASSFPGTLSFHEQYF	TGTGCCAGCAGCTTTCCAGGGACCCTTAGTTTCCACGAGCAGTACTTC
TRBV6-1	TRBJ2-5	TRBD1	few	CASSALTGGAGETQYF	TGTGCCAGCAGTGCCCTTACAGGGGGCGCTGGGGAGACCCAGTACTTC
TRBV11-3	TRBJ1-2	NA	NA	CASSPGVGYGYTF	TGTGCCAGCAGCCCAGGGGTCGGCTATGGCTACACCTTC
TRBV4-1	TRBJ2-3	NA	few	CASSSGTLSTDTQYF	TGCGCCAGCAGCTCCGGGACTCTTAGCACAGATACGCAGTATTTT